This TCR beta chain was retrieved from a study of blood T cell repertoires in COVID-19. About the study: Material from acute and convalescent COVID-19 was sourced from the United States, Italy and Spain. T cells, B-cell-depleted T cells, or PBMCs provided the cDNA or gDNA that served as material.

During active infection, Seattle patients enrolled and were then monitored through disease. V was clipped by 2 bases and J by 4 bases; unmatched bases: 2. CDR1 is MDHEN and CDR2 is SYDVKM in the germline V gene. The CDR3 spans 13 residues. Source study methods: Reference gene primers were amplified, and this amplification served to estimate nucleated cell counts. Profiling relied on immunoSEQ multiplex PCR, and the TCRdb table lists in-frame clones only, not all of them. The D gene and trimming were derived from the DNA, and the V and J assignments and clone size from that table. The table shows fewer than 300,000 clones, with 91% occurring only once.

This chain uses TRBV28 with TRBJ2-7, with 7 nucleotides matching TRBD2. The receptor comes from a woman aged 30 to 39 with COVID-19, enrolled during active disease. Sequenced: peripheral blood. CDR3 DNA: TGTGCCAGCAGTTTAGGGGGGGGGTACGAGCAGTACTTC. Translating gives CASSLGGGYEQYF.